This T cell receptor (beta chain) stems from a study of response to subunit inactivated influenza vaccine. This clonotype was counted a few times. Each CDR3 protein gets one entry after TCRdb re-called the RT-PCR reads with MiXCR. The sample lists roughly 500,000 distinct CDR3 sequences; roughly a quarter were seen once. These data were also reused for a study on T cells expressing NK-cell markers. This second report adds: TCR beta cDNA was generated via 5'RACE template switching incorporating UMIs.

The TCR comes from a man in his fifties who received an inactivated influenza vaccine. The material was CD4+ T cells sorted from PBMCs, obtained 11 to 12 days after vaccination.

The CDR3 spells CASSLVYSLSSGANVLTF. As DNA, the CDR3 is TGTGCCAGCAGCTTAGTTTACAGCCTAAGCTCTGGGGCCAACGTCCTGACTTTC. The chain is built from TRBV11-2 and TRBJ2-6; D is unresolved. The CDR3 length is 18 residues. Trimming took 1 base from V and 0 from J, leaving 13 bases between them. Looked up from germline, CDR1 is SGHAT and CDR2 is FQNNGV.